The 11 T cell receptor beta chains in this list originate from one sample, sequenced in a study of blood T cell repertoires in COVID-19. TCRdb's copy holds only in-frame clones and misses some; the assay was immunoSEQ multiplex PCR. The sample consists of about 190,000 clones, roughly 83% of them appearing once. The sequencing input was PBMCs or T cells enriched from blood (not recorded which). Receptors originate from a woman in her thirties who had recovered from COVID-19.

The V call is TRBV11-2, the J call TRBJ1-2; D remains ambiguous. V lost 2 bases and J lost 2, with 9 bases in between. There are 14 residues in the CDR3. CDR1 is SGHAT, CDR2 FQNNGV, per germline. CDR3 DNA sequence: TGTGCCAGCAGCTTATCAGACGGGAACTATGGCTACACCTTC. Its protein product is CASSLSDGNYGYTF.

This clone appeared a few times. The rearrangement links TRBV27 to TRBJ1-2, with D hard to call. The CDR3 totals 13 residues. Germline V CDR1 and CDR2: MNHEY, SMNVEV (reference sequence). Trimming took off 2 bases at V and 8 bases at J, with 12 bases between the two ends. CDR3: CASSLAGQRGYTF. The CDR3, as DNA: TGTGCCAGCAGTTTAGCCGGTCAGAGGGGCTACACCTTC.

The chain couples TRBV28 to TRBJ1-3; no definite D call. The CDR3 is 14 residues long. With 5 bases removed from V and 0 bases from J, the gap between germline ends came to 8 bases. Germline CDR1 MDHEN, CDR2 SYDVKM. The CDR3 loop reads CASSQSASGNTIYF. The DNA of the CDR3 is TGTGCCAGCAGTCAGAGCGCCTCTGGAAACACCATATATTTT.

The rearrangement links TRBV3-1 (or the pseudogene TRBV3-2) to TRBJ2-7; 10 nucleotides agree with TRBD2. Germline CDR1 reads LGHDT; CDR2 reads YNNKEL (reference sequence). V lost 4 bases to trimming and J lost 4 bases; unmatched junction nucleotides: 4. The CDR3 has 14 residues. CDR3 sequence: CASSLGAGGYEQYF. CDR3 nucleotide sequence: TGTGCCAGCAGCCTCGGAGCGGGAGGGTACGAGCAGTACTTC.

This chain uses TRBV2 with TRBJ1-1; D possibly corresponds to TRBD1 (5 bases). Per germline, CDR1 SNHLY and CDR2 FYNNEI. Deletions cut 7 bases from V and 1 base from J, with 10 bases between. CDR3 size: 13 residues. The CDR3 DNA follows: TGTGCCAGCACCGCGGACACGAACACTGAAGCTTTCTTT. As protein: CASTADTNTEAFF.

The chain carries TRBV4-2 and TRBJ2-7; 10 bases fit TRBD1. V shed 0 bases and J 4 bases; nucleotides not matched to a gene: 9. The germline V gene has CDR1 LGHNA and CDR2 YNFKEQ. CDR3 length: 17 amino acids. The CDR3 sequence: CASSQEVTGTGDYEQYF. In DNA form, the CDR3 reads TGTGCCAGCAGCCAAGAGGTTACCGGGACAGGGGATTACGAGCAGTACTTC.

The gene calls are TRBV19 and TRBJ2-3; the match to TRBD1 covers 9 bases. The CDR3 length is 15 residues. Trimming removed 6 bases from V and 3 bases from J; junction bases left unmatched: 7. Germline CDR1 is LNHDA and CDR2 is SQIVND (reference sequence). CDR3 coding DNA: TGTGCCAGTAGCCCTTGGACAGGGGTGACAGATACGCAGTATTTT. Its protein product is CASSPWTGVTDTQYF.

This clone was found a few times. CDR3 DNA sequence: TGTGCCAGCAGCGTGACAGGGGTTAATCAGCCCCAGCATTTT. Translated, it gives CASSVTGVNQPQHF. This chain uses TRBV9 with TRBJ1-5; 8 nucleotides line up with TRBD1. The germline V gene encodes CDR1 SGDLS and CDR2 YYNGEE. The CDR3 runs to 14 residues. The J segment lost 4 bases and the V segment lost 2 bases, leaving 2 bases of the junction unmatched.

The chain couples TRBV6-5 to TRBJ2-5; 11 bases are shared with TRBD1. The J call may be wrong; the DNA end is better matched by TRBJ2-7. Germline lookup yields CDR1 MNHEY and CDR2 SVGAGI. This CDR3 contains 15 residues. The CDR3: CASSLGQGGTYEQYF. In DNA form, the CDR3 reads TGTGCCAGCAGCTTGGGACAGGGGGGGACCTACGAGCAGTACTTC.

This clone was counted a single time. The chain couples TRBV9 to TRBJ2-1; 7 bases are shared with TRBD2. The CDR3 is 17 residues long. V trimming: 2 bases; J trimming: 0 bases; junction bases outside the gene matches: 8. The germline CDR1 and CDR2 sequences are SGDLS and YYNGEE. DNA for the CDR3: TGTGCCAGCAGCGTCCAGGGAGGGTCCTCCTCCTACAATGAGCAGTTCTTC. Protein sequence: CASSVQGGSSSYNEQFF.

This clone was observed once. The V gene is TRBV28, the J gene TRBJ1-4; TRBD1 matches 7 bases. Trimming cost V 7 bases and J 3 bases; bases outside gene matches: 5. The CDR3 runs 14 residues. Germline CDR1 and CDR2: MDHEN and SYDVKM. Written as DNA, the CDR3 is TGTGCCAGCACCCCACAGGGGCCTAATGAAAAACTGTTTTTT. It codes for CASTPQGPNEKLFF.